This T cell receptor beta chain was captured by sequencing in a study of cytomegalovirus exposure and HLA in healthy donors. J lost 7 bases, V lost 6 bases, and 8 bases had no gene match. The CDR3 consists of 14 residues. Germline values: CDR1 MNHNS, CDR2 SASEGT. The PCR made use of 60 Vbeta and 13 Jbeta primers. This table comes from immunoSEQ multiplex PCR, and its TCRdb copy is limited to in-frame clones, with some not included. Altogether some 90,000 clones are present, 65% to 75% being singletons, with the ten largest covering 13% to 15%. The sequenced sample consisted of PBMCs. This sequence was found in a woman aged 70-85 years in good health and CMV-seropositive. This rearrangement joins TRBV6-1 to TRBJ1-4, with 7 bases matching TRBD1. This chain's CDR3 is CASRIDRVVEKLFF. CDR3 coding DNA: TGTGCCAGCAGAATCGACAGGGTCGTTGAAAAACTGTTTTTT.